This section outlines one T cell receptor (beta chain) sequence together with its context. Its cognate antigen has yet to be identified. Base-call qualities are not available, and no considerably larger clone is one nucleotide away. The source of the sample is a study of control samples from healthy donors and cancer patients (dated by TCRdb to 2019 to 2021). The germline V gene specifies SGDLS as CDR1 and YYNGEE as CDR2. V is pruned by 3 bases and J by 7 bases, leaving 9 bases of the junction without a gene match. The cysteine opens and the phenylalanine closes a CDR3 of 16 amino acids. The CDR3 DNA has 48 bases and is translated from base 1. The library was built by means of the immunoSEQ multiplex PCR assay. TCRdb limited this immuneACCESS table to in-frame rearrangements with V and J called. A share of clones is missing; checked studies link under half to unresolved V genes, and the rest is unexplained. The sample data list just over 150,000 clones, and more than 85% of these were observed just once. 2% to 2.5% of the sample is in the top ten clones.

Sequenced sample: blood. This chain joins TRBV9 to TRBJ2-2, with 10 bases matching TRBD1. This clonotype originated in a man in his fifties in good health. The DNA is TGTGCCAGCAGCGCCCTGACAGGGGGCGTCGGCGGGGAGCTGTTTTTT. The translation is CASSALTGGVGGELFF.